The rows below give T cell receptor beta chains drawn from one sample of a study of OX40 agonist ivuxolimab in advanced cancers. Sequencing used immunoSEQ multiplex PCR; TCRdb keeps in-frame clones, though not all of them. This sample has tens of thousands of clones, with over 75% found just once. Sequencing used CD4+ or CD8+ T cells sorted from blood, obtained in a trial of the OX40 agonist ivuxolimab. The source is an adult with an advanced solid tumor such as melanoma, head and neck, liver or kidney cancer. Both conserved end residues are trimmed from each CDR3.

>11|TRBV18|TRBJ2-5
ASSNTGEETQY
>12|TRBV6-5|TRBJ1-1
ASSYVWGNTEAF
>10|TRBV10-3|TRBJ1-1
ATAPGATEAF
>12|TRBV4-3|TRBJ2-3
ASSLGGRSDTQY
>14|TRBV27|TRBJ1-2
ASSSTKDRLYYGYT
>11|TRBV18|TRBJ2-5
ASSPGGQETQY
>12|TRBV28|TRBJ2-2
ASSSGLAFWELF
>14|TRBV2|TRBJ1-2
ASTGWGEGYNYGYT
>13|TRBV9|TRBJ2-1
ASSYSGRAGNEQF
>15|TRBV4-3|TRBJ2-1
ASSQGLAGSSYNEQF
>12|TRBV29-1|TRBJ2-7
SVPPTEGSYEQY
>11|TRBV14|TRBJ2-7
ASSQGYSYEQY
>12|TRBV4-1|TRBJ2-7
ASSREQGFYEQY
>14|TRBV27|TRBJ2-2
ASSLSGRALTGELF
>11|TRBV4-3|TRBJ2-5
ASSQGRSETQY
>11|TRBV19|TRBJ2-2
ASSQTVTGELF
>11|TRBV29-1|TRBJ2-7
SVGPGPRGEQY
>14|TRBV9|TRBJ2-3
ASSVALGLGTDTQY
>12|TRBV5-6|TRBJ2-7
ASSLAEGWGEQY
>13|TRBV4-3|TRBJ2-7
ASSQVGGSSYEQY
>13|TRBV19|TRBJ2-5
ASSIPRTGIETQY
>12|TRBV27|TRBJ1-2
ATWGAENNYGYT
>13|TRBV6-5|TRBJ1-6
ASSPGTGNNSPLH
>13|TRBV11-1|TRBJ2-2
ASSPDRGGTGELF
>13|TRBV28|TRBJ2-2
ASSTRLGDTGELF
>12|TRBV18|TRBJ2-1
ASSRTGYYNEQF
>13|TRBV7-9|TRBJ2-1
ASSPGTSGTDEQF
>12|TRBV5-1|TRBJ2-7
ASSLMGLTYEQY
>13|TRBV4-3|TRBJ1-2
ASSQDRLQYYGYT
>16|TRBV14|TRBJ2-1
ASSQDSLLAGEVYEQF
>16|TRBV4-1|TRBJ2-7
ASSQGMTGPLISYEQY
>13|TRBV5-1|TRBJ1-2
ASSLADRGYYGYT
>13|TRBV28|TRBJ2-7
ASSLGSGLSYEQY
>11|TRBV27|TRBJ2-1
ASSFSGNNEQF
>13|TRBV6-4|TRBJ2-1
ASSATFEGHNEQF
>13|TRBV7-8|TRBJ2-7
ASSPRSDSVYEQY
>11|TRBV4-3|TRBJ2-3
ASSRLARDTQY
>11|TRBV29-1|TRBJ2-7
SVSGRASYEQY
>14|TRBV30|TRBJ1-3
AWSPPQGFNGNTIY
>13|TRBV4-1|TRBJ2-2
ASSRTGTNTGELF
>12|TRBV9|TRBJ2-5
ASSETGGAETQY
>12|TRBV6-5|TRBJ2-3
ASRWEEGADTQY
>11|TRBV14|TRBJ1-2
ASSPQDRYGYT
>12|TRBV4-3|TRBJ1-1
ASSQVRGNTEAF
>15|TRBV4-1|TRBJ1-3
ASSQDSPNSSGNTIY
>11|TRBV28|TRBJ1-1
ASSLTGDPEAF
>11|TRBV27|TRBJ2-2
ASTEGDTGELF
>16|TRBV27|TRBJ2-3
ASSESHRLALSTDTQY
>14|TRBV21-1|TRBJ1-5
ASSKEKGPGPQPQH
>11|TRBV6-1|TRBJ1-1
ASSEGAETEAF
>11|TRBV6-5|TRBJ2-7
ASSPGTAYEQY
>13|TRBV19|TRBJ1-1
ASSFGTGGKTEAF
>14|TRBV10-3|TRBJ1-5
AISDGQLTANQPQH
>15|TRBV5-4|TRBJ1-2
ASSPGRDNRKGYGYT